This T cell receptor (beta chain) was captured in a study of CXCR3-negative and CXCR3-positive naive CD8 T cells. Study results and caveats: Hydrophobicity was higher for TRB CDR3s found in CXCR3-positive naive cells than in CXCR3-negative naive cells. Naive CXCR3-negative and CXCR3-positive cells had similar TRBV-TRBJ usage; memory differed.

Definition of naive CD8+ T cells rested on a CD45RO-CCR7+CD27+CD95- profile. Points on this clonotype: What it recognizes is unknown.

The CDR3 has 13 amino acids. In preparing the TRB cDNA libraries, 5' RACE with UMI labels was used. Reanalyzing the 5' RACE reads, TCRdb keeps one entry per CDR3 protein, without DNA. Its clone listing holds 92,000 or so distinct CDR3 sequences. This chain joins TRBV12-3 or TRBV12-4 and TRBJ2-7; the TRBD1 assignment by TCRdb is unverifiable without DNA. The sample comprised naive CXCR3- CD8+ T cells from blood. The subset was: CD45RO-CCR7+CD27+CD95- naive CD8+ T cells lacking CXCR3 (TNR3-). The sequence came from a human donor in good health. Some clones in this sample may be carry-over from other donors' samples. The CDR3 reads CASSWGTSYEQYF.